Listed here are 18 T cell receptor beta chains from one sample, sequenced in a study of cytomegalovirus exposure and HLA in healthy donors. 60 Vbeta and 13 Jbeta primers were used in PCR. Profiled with immunoSEQ multiplex PCR; TCRdb holds only in-frame clones, not every one. The sample records more than 95,000 clones, 76% being singletons. Sequencing was done on a sample of PBMCs. These receptor sequences come from a man between 50 and 59 years old in good health and CMV-seronegative.

This clone has just one count. This chain links TRBV5-6 with TRBJ2-5, with D hard to call. V lost 0 bases and J lost 2, with 5 bases in between. Looked up from germline, CDR1 is SGHDT and CDR2 is YYEEEE. The CDR3 extends over 13 amino acids. This chain's CDR3 is CASSLGLQETQYF. DNA of the CDR3: TGTGCCAGCAGCTTGGGCCTACAAGAGACCCAGTACTTC.

The chain recombines TRBV9 with TRBJ2-1, with 15 positions matching TRBD2. V trimming: 0 bases; J trimming: 4 bases; junction bases outside the gene matches: 2. Germline CDR1 and CDR2: SGDLS and YYNGEE. The length of the CDR3 is 17 residues. The DNA for the CDR3 is TGTGCCAGCAGCGTAGGGACTAGCGGGGGGGCTTACAATGAGCAGTTCTTC. It yields the protein CASSVGTSGGAYNEQFF.

The chain is built from TRBV25-1 and TRBJ1-2; the D is unclear. There are 14 residues in the CDR3. The germline V gene has CDR1 MGHDK and CDR2 SYGVNS. V lost 0 bases and J lost 3, with 8 bases in between. Written as DNA, the CDR3 is TGTGCCAGCAGTGAATATGGGGAGGACTATGGCTACACCTTC. Its translation: CASSEYGEDYGYTF.

This clone is a singleton in its sample. J is TRBJ1-4 and V is TRBV2; TRBD1 agrees at 7 bases. V shed 7 bases, J shed 7 bases, and the junction held 9 bases outside the gene matches. This CDR3 contains 14 residues. CDR1 is SNHLY, CDR2 FYNNEI, per germline. DNA for the CDR3: TGTGCCAGCACCACTGCGAGGGGGCTTGAAAAACTGTTTTTT. Translation: CASTTARGLEKLFF. Based on the CDR3 plus reference TRBV2 and TRBJ1-4, the full variable domain is EPEVTQTPSHQVTQMGQEVILRCVPISNHLYFYWYRQILGQKVEFLVSFYNNEISEKSEIFDDQFSVERPDGSNFTLKIRSTKLEDSAMYFCASTTARGLEKLFFGSGTQLSVL.

The chain is built from TRBV11-2 and TRBJ2-1; the match to TRBD1 covers 8 bases. Germline V gene lookup returns CDR1 SGHAT and CDR2 FQNNGV. V lost 5 bases to trimming and J lost 9 bases; unmatched junction nucleotides: 12. The length of the CDR3 is 15 residues. The CDR3 reads CASSPFGQGVGEQFF. The CDR3 DNA reads as TGTGCCAGCAGCCCTTTTGGACAGGGAGTTGGTGAGCAGTTCTTC.

The V call is TRBV6-1, the J call TRBJ2-1; 9 positions match TRBD1. Looked up from germline, CDR1 is MNHNS and CDR2 is SASEGT. This CDR3 spans 14 amino acids. J was trimmed by 7 bases and V by 6 bases; bases with no gene match: 7. The CDR3 region has the DNA TGTGCCAGCAGATTACAGGGGGCAAGGAATGAGCAGTTCTTC. It specifies CASRLQGARNEQFF.

The chain recombines TRBV28 with TRBJ2-2; 8 bases agree with TRBD1. The CDR3 loop spans 14 amino acids. With 11 bases clipped from V and 4 bases from J, the junction kept 9 bases outside the gene matches. CDR1 MDHEN and CDR2 SYDVKM come from the germline V gene. The CDR3 region has the DNA TGTGCCGCCCGACAGGGGATGGCCACCGGGGAGCTGTTTTTT. It yields the protein CAARQGMATGELFF.

The chain carries TRBV19 and TRBJ1-6; tentatively, D is TRBD1 (5 bases). The length of the CDR3 is 15 residues. CDR1 LNHDA and CDR2 SQIVND come from the germline V gene (reference sequence). Trimming cost V 3 bases and J 6 bases, with 12 bases left between them. CDR3 residues: CASSIAGRGNSPLHF. The CDR3 DNA sequence: TGTGCCAGTAGTATCGCTGGGAGGGGTAATTCACCCCTCCACTTT.

The CDR3 nucleotides are TGTGCCAGCAGCGTAGGGCTAGCGGGAGGTTCCCTGAACACTGAAGCTTTCTTT. This gives the protein CASSVGLAGGSLNTEAFF. The chain joins TRBV9 to TRBJ1-1; no clear D gene. From germline, CDR1 is SGDLS and CDR2 YYNGEE. V was shortened by 0 bases and J by 0 bases, with 18 bases between the two germline ends. The CDR3 is 18 residues long.

The rearrangement links TRBV15 to TRBJ2-5; 9 bases fit TRBD2. Germline V CDR1 and CDR2: LNHNV, YYDKDF (reference sequence). V lost 0 bases, J lost 5 bases, and 7 bases stayed unmatched. The CDR3 loop spans 16 amino acids. The CDR3 protein is CATSRDGASGAETQYF. Written as DNA, the CDR3 is TGTGCCACCAGCAGAGATGGGGCTAGCGGGGCTGAGACCCAGTACTTC.

The genes are TRBV11-1 and TRBJ2-5; 9 nucleotides line up with TRBD1. The tail of the sequence fits TRBJ2-7 better, so the J call may be wrong. Germline CDR1 reads SGHAT; CDR2 reads FQDESV (reference sequence). The CDR3 covers 14 residues. CDR3 residues: CASSSGTGRYEQYF. The CDR3 DNA reads as TGTGCCAGCAGTTCCGGGACAGGGAGGTACGAGCAGTACTTC.

The rearrangement uses TRBV30 and TRBJ1-2, with 7 bases lining up with TRBD1. This CDR3 has 13 amino acids. CDR1 is GTSNPN, CDR2 SVGIG, per germline (reference sequence). The ends lost 8 bases at V and 4 bases at J; junction bases unmatched: 10. The CDR3 loop reads CAMGRQGGYGYTF. DNA for the CDR3: TGTGCCATGGGAAGGCAGGGGGGCTATGGCTACACCTTC.

DNA of the CDR3: TGCGCCAGCAGCTTGGAAGGACAGGGCCCCACAGATACGCAGTATTTT. Translating gives CASSLEGQGPTDTQYF. V and J are TRBV5-1 and TRBJ2-3; TRBD1 aligns across 8 bases. The CDR3 has 16 residues. Looked up from germline, CDR1 is SGHRS and CDR2 is YFSETQ. V gave up 0 bases and J gave up 2 bases; unmatched junction bases: 5.

As concerns this clone: Germline is not matched at one junction end, which may reflect a read error. The chain joins TRBV27 to TRBJ2-2; no clear D. Per germline, CDR1 MNHEY and CDR2 SMNVEV (reference sequence). The CDR3 covers 16 residues. CDR3 DNA sequence: TGTGCCTGCAGACCTAACGATTTACGGAACACCGGGGAGCTGTTTTTT. Protein product: CACRPNDLRNTGELFF.

The chain couples TRBV5-1 to TRBJ2-2; 7 nucleotides align to TRBD2. V lost 0 bases, J lost 3 bases, and 8 bases stayed unmatched. Germline V lookup: CDR1 SGHRS, CDR2 YFSETQ. The CDR3 totals 17 residues. Here the CDR3 DNA reads TGCGCCAGCAGCTTGGAGCCGCTAGCGGACCACACCGGGGAGCTGTTTTTT. Translating it yields CASSLEPLADHTGELFF.

The chain links TRBV4-2 to TRBJ2-7, with D possibly being TRBD2 (6 bases). The CDR3 has 18 amino acids. Germline values: CDR1 LGHNA, CDR2 YNFKEQ. Trimming removed 0 bases at V and 0 bases at J, with 18 bases between. As DNA, the CDR3 is TGTGCCAGCAGCCAAGACGCACCGGGACTTGGGGTCTCCTACGAGCAGTACTTC. It yields the protein CASSQDAPGLGVSYEQYF.

V and J are TRBV10-3 and TRBJ1-5, with D possibly TRBD1 on 6 matching bases. Trimming removed 2 bases at V and 8 bases at J, with 34 bases between. CDR1 ENHRY and CDR2 SYGVKD come from the germline V gene. The CDR3 is 21 amino acids. CDR3 region: CAISEVETLGQPQGTREPQHF. The CDR3 DNA reads as TGTGCCATCAGTGAGGTCGAGACGCTGGGACAACCTCAGGGGACGAGGGAGCCCCAGCATTTT.

The V gene is TRBV6-1, the J gene TRBJ2-1; tentative D call: TRBD2 (6 bases). Germline loops: CDR1 MNHNS, CDR2 SASEGT. Between the trimmed V and J ends, which lost 1 base and 11 bases, there was a span of 15 bases. CDR3 length: 14 residues. Written as DNA, the CDR3 is TGTGCCAGCAGTGAAGATAATAAAGGAGGGCAGCAGTTCTTC. As protein: CASSEDNKGGQQFF.